This T cell receptor (beta chain) comes out of a study of CD8 T cells in Susac syndrome. The ends lost 4 bases at V and 0 bases at J; junction bases unmatched: 6. The CDR3 has 16 amino acids. Looked up from germline, CDR1 is SGDLS and CDR2 is YYNGEE. Negative isolation yielded the CD8+ and CD4+ T cells, while FACS enriched the TEMRA cells. Reverse transcription of about 0.5 to 1 ug RNA used random hexamers. TCR beta CDR3 was amplified by immunoSEQ multiplex PCR. This amplification extended across 54 Vbeta and 13 Jbeta segments. TCRdb itself ran the immunoSEQ multiplex PCR reads through MiXCR, one entry per CDR3 protein. The sample holds about 400,000 distinct CDR3 sequences, 75% to 90% seen once.

Sequencing input: CD8+ T cells from PBMCs. The origin of this receptor is a human donor with multiple sclerosis. The chain combines TRBV9 with TRBJ2-4, with 8 bases lining up with TRBD1. The CDR3 DNA is TGTGCCAGCAGCACGGGGACAGGTCTAGCCAAAAACATTCAGTACTTC. This sequence encodes CASSTGTGLAKNIQYF.